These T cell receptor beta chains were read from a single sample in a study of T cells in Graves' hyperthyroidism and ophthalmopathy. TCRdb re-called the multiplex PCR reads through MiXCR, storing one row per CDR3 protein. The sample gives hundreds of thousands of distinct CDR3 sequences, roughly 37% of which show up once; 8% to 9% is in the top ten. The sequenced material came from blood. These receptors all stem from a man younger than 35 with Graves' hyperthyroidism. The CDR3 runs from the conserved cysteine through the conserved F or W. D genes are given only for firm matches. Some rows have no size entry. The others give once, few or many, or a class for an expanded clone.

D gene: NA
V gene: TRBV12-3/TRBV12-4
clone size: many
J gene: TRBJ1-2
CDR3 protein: CASSPGTEDGYTF
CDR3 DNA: TGTGCCAGCAGTCCTGGGACCGAGGACGGCTACACCTTC

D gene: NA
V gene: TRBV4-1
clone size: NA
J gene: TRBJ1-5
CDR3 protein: CASSQEPSYFNQPQHF
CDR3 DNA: TGCGCCAGCAGCCAAGAACCCAGCTATTTCAATCAGCCCCAGCATTTT

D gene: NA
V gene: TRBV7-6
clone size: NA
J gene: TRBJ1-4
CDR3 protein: CASLSQEGNEKLFF
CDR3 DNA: TGTGCCAGCTTGTCGCAGGAAGGAAATGAAAAACTGTTTTTT

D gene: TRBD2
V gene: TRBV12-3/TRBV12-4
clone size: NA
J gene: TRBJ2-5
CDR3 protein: CASGSGGTQETQYF
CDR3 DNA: TGTGCCAGCGGTAGCGGGGGTACCCAAGAGACCCAGTACTTC

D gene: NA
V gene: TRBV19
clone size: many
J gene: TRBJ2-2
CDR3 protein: CASSIGGGELFF
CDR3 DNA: TGTGCCAGTAGTATAGGAGGCGGGGAGCTGTTTTTT

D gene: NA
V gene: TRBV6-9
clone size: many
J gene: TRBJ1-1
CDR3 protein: CASSYGPGTEAFF
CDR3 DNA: TGTGCCAGCAGTTATGGGCCAGGGACTGAAGCTTTCTTT

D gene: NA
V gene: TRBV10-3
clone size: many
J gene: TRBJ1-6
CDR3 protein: CAISVSGADNSPLHF
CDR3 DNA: TGTGCCATCAGTGTGTCAGGGGCTGACAATTCACCCCTCCACTTT

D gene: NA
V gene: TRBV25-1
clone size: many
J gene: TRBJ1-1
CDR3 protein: CASSEYFRAEGGNTEAFF
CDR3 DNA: TGTGCCAGCAGTGAATATTTTCGGGCAGAAGGAGGAAACACTGAAGCTTTCTTT

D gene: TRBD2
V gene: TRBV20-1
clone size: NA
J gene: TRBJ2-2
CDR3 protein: CSASQRDPGELFF
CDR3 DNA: TGCAGTGCTAGCCAGCGGGACCCCGGGGAGCTGTTTTTT

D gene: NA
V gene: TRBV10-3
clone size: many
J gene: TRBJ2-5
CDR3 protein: CAIRGGELETQYF
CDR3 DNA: TGTGCCATCAGAGGAGGGGAACTGGAGACCCAGTACTTC

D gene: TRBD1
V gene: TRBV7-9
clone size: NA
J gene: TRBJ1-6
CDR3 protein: CASSRGQGANSPLHF
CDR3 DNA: TGTGCCAGCAGCCGGGGACAGGGGGCAAATTCACCCCTCCACTTT

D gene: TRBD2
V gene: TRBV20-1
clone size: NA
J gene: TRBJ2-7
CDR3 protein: CSARSSGRGFGEQYF
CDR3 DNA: TGCAGTGCTAGGTCTAGCGGGAGGGGTTTCGGCGAGCAGTACTTC

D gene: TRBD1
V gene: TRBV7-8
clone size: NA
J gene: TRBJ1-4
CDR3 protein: CASSSQGTGSEKLFF
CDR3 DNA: TGTGCCAGCAGCTCCCAGGGGACAGGCAGCGAAAAACTGTTTTTT

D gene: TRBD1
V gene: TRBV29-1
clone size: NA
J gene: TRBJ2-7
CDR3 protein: CSGKGGTGPYEQYF
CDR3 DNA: TGCAGCGGTAAGGGGGGGACAGGGCCCTACGAGCAGTACTTC

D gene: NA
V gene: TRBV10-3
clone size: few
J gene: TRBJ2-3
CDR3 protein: CATTGPSLTDTQYF
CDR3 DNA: TGTGCCACCACGGGACCCAGTCTCACAGATACGCAGTATTTT

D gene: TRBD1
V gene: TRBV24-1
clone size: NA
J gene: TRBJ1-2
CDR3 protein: CASSQAGTGDIYGYTF
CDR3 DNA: TGTGCCAGCAGCCAAGCCGGAACAGGGGACATCTATGGCTACACCTTC

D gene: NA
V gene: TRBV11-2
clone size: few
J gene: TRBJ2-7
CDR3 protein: CASSSHPTSYEQYF
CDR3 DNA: TGTGCCAGCAGCTCGCATCCAACTAGCTACGAGCAGTACTTC

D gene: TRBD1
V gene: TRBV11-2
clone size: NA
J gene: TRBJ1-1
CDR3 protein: CASSQAWQGGLVEAFF
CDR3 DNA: TGCGCCAGCAGCCAAGCTTGGCAGGGGGGTTTGGTTGAAGCTTTCTTT

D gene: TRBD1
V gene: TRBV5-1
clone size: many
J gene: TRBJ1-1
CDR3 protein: CASSNTGGVDTEAFF
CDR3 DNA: TGCGCCAGCAGCAACACAGGGGGTGTAGACACTGAAGCTTTCTTT

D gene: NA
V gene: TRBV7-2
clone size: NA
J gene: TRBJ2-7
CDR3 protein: CATLAESTYEQYF
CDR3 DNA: TGTGCCACCTTAGCCGAATCGACCTACGAGCAGTACTTC

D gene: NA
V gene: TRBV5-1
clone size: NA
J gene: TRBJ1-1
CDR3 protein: CASSLDRAKNTEAFF
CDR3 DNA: TGCGCCAGCAGCTTGGACAGGGCGAAGAACACTGAAGCTTTCTTT

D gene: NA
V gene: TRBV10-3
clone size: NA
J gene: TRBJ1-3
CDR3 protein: CAIRGDGNTIYF
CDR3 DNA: TGTGCCATCAGAGGGGACGGAAACACCATATATTTT

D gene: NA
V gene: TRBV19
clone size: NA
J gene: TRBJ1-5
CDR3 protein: CASSIAGHGSYEHF
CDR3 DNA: TGTGCCAGTAGTATAGCGGGACACGGGTCCTACGAGCATTTT

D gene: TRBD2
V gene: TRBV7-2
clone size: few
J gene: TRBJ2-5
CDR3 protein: CASSSVRLAGTVKTQYF
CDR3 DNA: TGTGCCAGCAGCTCCGTCCGACTAGCGGGAACGGTGAAGACCCAGTACTTC

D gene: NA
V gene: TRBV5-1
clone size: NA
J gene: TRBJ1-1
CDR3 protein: CASSSDSPANTEAFF
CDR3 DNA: TGCGCCAGCAGCTCGGACAGCCCCGCTAACACTGAAGCTTTCTTT

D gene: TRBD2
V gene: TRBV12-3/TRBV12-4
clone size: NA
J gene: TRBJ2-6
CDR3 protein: CASASPQRGEVGANVLTF
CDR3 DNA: TGTGCCAGCGCCTCCCCCCAGCGGGGCGAGGTAGGGGCCAACGTCCTGACTTTC

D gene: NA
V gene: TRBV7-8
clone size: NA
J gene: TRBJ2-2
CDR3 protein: CASSLPGARTGELFF
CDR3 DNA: TGTGCCAGCAGCTTACCGGGGGCGCGAACCGGGGAGCTGTTTTTT

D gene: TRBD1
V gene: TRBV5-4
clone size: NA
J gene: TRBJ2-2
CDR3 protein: CTSSLGTGRTGELFF
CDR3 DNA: TGTACCAGCAGCTTGGGGACAGGGCGAACCGGGGAGCTGTTTTTT

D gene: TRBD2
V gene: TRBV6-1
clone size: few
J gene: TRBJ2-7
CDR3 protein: CASSTAGGLSYEQYF
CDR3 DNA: TGTGCCAGCAGTACCGCGGGGGGTCTCTCCTACGAGCAGTACTTC

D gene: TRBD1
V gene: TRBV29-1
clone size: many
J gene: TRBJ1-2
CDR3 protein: CSVYGQGASYTF
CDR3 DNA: TGCAGCGTCTACGGACAGGGGGCAAGCTACACCTTC

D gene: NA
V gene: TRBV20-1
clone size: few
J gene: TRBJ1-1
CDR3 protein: CSAPGPQRTEAFF
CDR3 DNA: TGCAGTGCACCGGGACCTCAGCGCACTGAAGCTTTCTTT

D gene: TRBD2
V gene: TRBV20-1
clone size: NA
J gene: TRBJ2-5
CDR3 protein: CSARRTAGVQETQYF
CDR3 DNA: TGCAGTGCTAGAAGGACAGCGGGGGTTCAAGAGACCCAGTACTTC

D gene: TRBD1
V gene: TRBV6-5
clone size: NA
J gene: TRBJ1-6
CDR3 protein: CASNDRGGNSPLHF
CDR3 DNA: TGTGCCAGCAACGACAGGGGAGGCAATTCACCCCTCCACTTT

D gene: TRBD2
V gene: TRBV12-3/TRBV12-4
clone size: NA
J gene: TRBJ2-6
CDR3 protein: CASTDRGGVPGANVLTF
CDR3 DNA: TGTGCCAGCACCGACCGGGGAGGGGTCCCTGGGGCCAACGTCCTGACTTTC

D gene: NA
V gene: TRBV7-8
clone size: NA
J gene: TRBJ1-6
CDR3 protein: CASSLGGVSYNSPLHF
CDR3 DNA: TGTGCCAGCAGCTTAGGCGGGGTCTCCTATAATTCACCCCTCCACTTT

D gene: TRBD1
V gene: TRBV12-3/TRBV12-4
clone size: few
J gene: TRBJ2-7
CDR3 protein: CASSRGTDYYEQYF
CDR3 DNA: TGTGCCAGCAGCCGAGGGACAGATTACTACGAGCAGTACTTC

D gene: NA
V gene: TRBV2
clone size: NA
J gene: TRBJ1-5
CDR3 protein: CASSYTGEETQHF
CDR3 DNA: TGTGCCAGCAGCTATACGGGGGAAGAGACCCAGCATTTT

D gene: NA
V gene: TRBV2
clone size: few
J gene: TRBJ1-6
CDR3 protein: CASALEHQGSPLHF
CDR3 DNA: TGTGCCAGCGCGTTAGAGCATCAAGGCTCACCCCTCCACTTT

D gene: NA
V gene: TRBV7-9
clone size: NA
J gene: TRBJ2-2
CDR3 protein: CASRVGPLNTGELFF
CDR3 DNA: TGTGCCAGCAGGGTGGGACCACTCAACACCGGGGAGCTGTTTTTT

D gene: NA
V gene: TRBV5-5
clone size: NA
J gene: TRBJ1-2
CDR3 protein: CASSVVGDYGYTF
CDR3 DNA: TGTGCCAGCAGCGTGGTAGGGGACTATGGCTACACCTTC

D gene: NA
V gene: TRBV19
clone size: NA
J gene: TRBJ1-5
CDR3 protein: CASSIERGSNQPQHF
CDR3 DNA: TGTGCCAGTAGTATAGAAAGGGGAAGCAATCAGCCCCAGCATTTT

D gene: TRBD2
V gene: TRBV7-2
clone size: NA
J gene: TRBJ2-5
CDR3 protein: CASSLAVLAGETQYF
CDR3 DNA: TGTGCCAGCAGCTTAGCGGTTCTAGCGGGAGAGACCCAGTACTTC

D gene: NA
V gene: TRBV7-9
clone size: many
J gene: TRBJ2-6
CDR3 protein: CASSFPGSGANVLTF
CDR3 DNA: TGTGCCAGCAGCTTCCCAGGGAGTGGGGCCAACGTCCTGACTTTC

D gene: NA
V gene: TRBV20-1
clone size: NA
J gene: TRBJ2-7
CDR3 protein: CSVDSDGEQYF
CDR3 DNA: TGCAGTGTAGACTCGGACGGAGAGCAGTACTTC

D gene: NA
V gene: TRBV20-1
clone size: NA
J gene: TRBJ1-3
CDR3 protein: CSARGVTGSSGNTIYF
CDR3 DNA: TGCAGTGCTAGAGGAGTGACAGGTTCCTCTGGAAACACCATATATTTT

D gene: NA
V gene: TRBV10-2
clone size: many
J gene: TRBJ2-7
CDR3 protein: CASSESGRLYEQYF
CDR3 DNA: TGCGCCAGCAGTGAATCGGGACGGCTGTACGAGCAGTACTTC

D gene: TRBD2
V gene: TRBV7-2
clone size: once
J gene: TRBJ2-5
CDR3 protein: CASSPGLAGGLETQYF
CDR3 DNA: TGTGCCAGCAGTCCCGGACTAGCGGGGGGCTTGGAGACCCAGTACTTC

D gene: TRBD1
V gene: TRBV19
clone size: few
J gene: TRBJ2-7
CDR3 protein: CASSIEGGATEQYF
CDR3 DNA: TGTGCCAGTAGTATAGAAGGGGGCGCTACCGAGCAGTACTTC

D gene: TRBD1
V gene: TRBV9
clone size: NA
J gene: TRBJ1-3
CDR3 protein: CASSADRGPGNTIYF
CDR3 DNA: TGTGCCAGCAGCGCCGACAGGGGACCTGGAAACACCATATATTTT

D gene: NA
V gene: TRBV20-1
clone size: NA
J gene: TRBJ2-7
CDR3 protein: CSARDRRAPSSYEQYF
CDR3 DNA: TGCAGTGCTAGAGATCGCCGGGCACCGAGCTCCTACGAGCAGTACTTC

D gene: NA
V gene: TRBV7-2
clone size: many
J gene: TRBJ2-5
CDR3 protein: CASSLSQSSKTQYF
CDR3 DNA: TGTGCCAGCAGCCTATCCCAGTCTTCGAAGACCCAGTACTTC